The 17 T cell receptor beta chains below were found in one sample sequenced in a study of T-cell reconstitution after alpha-beta-depleted transplantation in children. Unique molecular identifiers were used in preparing the TCRbeta library. A single record per CDR3 protein comes from TCRdb applying MiXCR to the PCR reads. The sample includes fewer than 1 million distinct CDR3 sequences, less than 20% of them seen just once. Specimen: PBMCs, mostly from graft donor cells, collected 360 days after TCRalphabeta/CD19-depleted stem cell transplant. These receptors all come from a male patient between 5 and 17 years old who had a stem cell transplant for acute lymphoblastic leukemia, so the T cells may come from the graft donor.

This clonotype was observed many times. V usage is TRBV10-3 and J usage is TRBJ2-7; 11 nucleotides match TRBD2. Germline CDR1 reads ENHRY; CDR2 reads SYGVKD. The trim removed 4 bases at V and 2 bases at J, leaving 1 base unmatched. The length of the CDR3 is 14 residues. The chain's CDR3 is CAISGLAGTYEQYF. The CDR3 bases are TGTGCCATCAGTGGACTAGCGGGAACCTACGAGCAGTACTTC.

This clonotype came up a few times. The rearrangement joins TRBV28 to TRBJ1-1; the D is unclear. Germline lookup yields CDR1 MDHEN and CDR2 SYDVKM. The CDR3 contains 14 residues. Trimming removed 4 bases at V and 10 bases at J, with 19 bases between. CDR3 region: CASSSPAGTGGAFF. CDR3 DNA sequence: TGTGCCAGCAGTTCGCCCGCAGGCACTGGTGGAGCTTTCTTT.

This clonotype was seen ten or more times. The chain is built from TRBV27 and TRBJ2-1; 10 nucleotides align to TRBD2. J gave up 6 bases and V 5 bases, and 7 bases lay outside the gene matches. The CDR3 runs 15 residues. Germline V lookup: CDR1 MNHEY, CDR2 SMNVEV (reference sequence). The CDR3 is CASSRRTSGPNEQFF. The CDR3 nucleotides are TGTGCCAGCAGTCGGCGGACTAGCGGACCCAATGAGCAGTTCTTC.

This clonotype was seen repeatedly, ten times or more. This sequence joins TRBV15 and TRBJ1-3; D unclear. The CDR3 runs 17 residues. V gave up 0 bases and J gave up 0 bases, with 12 bases separating them. Germline-derived CDR1 and CDR2 are LNHNV and YYDKDF (reference sequence). The CDR3 loop is CATSRDSPRISGNTIYF. CDR3 coding DNA: TGTGCCACCAGCAGAGATAGTCCCAGGATCTCTGGAAACACCATATATTTT.

The chain employs TRBV5-5 and TRBJ2-1, with D possibly TRBD2 on 6 matching bases. Germline V gene data show CDR1 as SGHKS and CDR2 as YYEKEE (reference sequence). Trimming took 0 bases from V and 1 from J, leaving 14 bases between them. This CDR3 comprises 17 residues. The CDR3 here is CASSLVGRRGSYNEQFF. CDR3 nucleotide sequence: TGTGCCAGCAGCTTGGTGGGGAGGAGGGGTTCCTACAATGAGCAGTTCTTC.

This clonotype was seen repeatedly, ten times or more. The rearrangement joins TRBV7-2 to TRBJ2-1; 10 bases are shared with TRBD1. In germline, CDR1 is SGHTA, CDR2 FQGNSA. The CDR3 totals 18 residues. V shed 3 bases, J shed 2 bases, and the junction held 10 bases outside the gene matches. CDR3 protein: CASSFLRQGAYTYNEQFF. CDR3 coding DNA: TGTGCCAGCAGCTTCTTACGACAGGGGGCCTACACCTACAATGAGCAGTTCTTC.

In DNA, the CDR3 is TGTGCCAGCAGCACCTTGCGCGGGAGCTCCTACAATGAGCAGTTCTTC. It is translated as CASSTLRGSSYNEQFF. The V call is TRBV11-2, the J call TRBJ2-1, with 7 bases lining up with TRBD2. Germline-derived CDR1 and CDR2 are SGHAT and FQNNGV. V lost 5 bases and J lost 0; bases outside the gene matches: 7. The CDR3 has 16 residues. Full variable domain (remainder filled in from reference TRBV11-2 and TRBJ2-1): EAGVAQSPRYKIIEKRQSVAFWCNPISGHATLYWYQQILGQGPKLLIQFQNNGVVDDSQLPKDRFSAERLKGVDSTLKIQPAKLEDSAVYLCASSTLRGSSYNEQFFGPGTRLTVL.

V is TRBV12-3 or TRBV12-4 and J is TRBJ1-5, with a weak D call TRBD1 (5 bases). Trimming removed 3 bases from V and 2 bases from J, with 17 bases in between. The CDR3 is made up of 17 amino acids. CDR3 loop: CASSLGQGERGNQPQHF. CDR3 in DNA: TGTGCCAGCAGTTTGGGTCAGGGCGAACGAGGCAATCAGCCCCAGCATTTT.

Only a few counts were recorded for this clonotype. The chain combines TRBV12-3 or TRBV12-4 with TRBJ1-4, with 12 bases aligning to TRBD1. This CDR3 contains 16 residues. V was pared by 6 bases and J by 7 bases, with 9 bases of the junction left unmatched. DNA of the CDR3: TGTGCCAGCAGGGACACGGGACAGGGGGCAGGTGAAAAACTGTTTTTT. This translates into CASRDTGQGAGEKLFF.

This chain links TRBV20-1 with TRBJ2-5, with D possibly being TRBD1 or TRBD2 (6 bases each). Deletions cut 0 bases from V and 3 bases from J, with 11 bases between. The CDR3 has 14 residues. CDR1 is DFQATT and CDR2 is SNEGSKA in the germline V gene (reference sequence). CDR3 residues: CSAREPGAKETQYF. The CDR3 region has the DNA TGCAGTGCTAGAGAGCCGGGGGCTAAAGAGACCCAGTACTTC.

The V call is TRBV6-1, the J call TRBJ2-6, with D perhaps being TRBD1 or TRBD2 (5 bases each). This CDR3 has 17 residues. Germline CDR1 MNHNS, CDR2 SASEGT. The V end was cut by 6 bases, the J end by 0 bases, with 15 bases between. The CDR3 is CASSRGPDSSGANVLTF. In nucleotides, the CDR3 is TGTGCCAGCAGCCGGGGACCAGACAGCTCTGGGGCCAACGTCCTGACTTTC.

The CDR3 coding sequence is TGCGCCAGCAGCCCATCTTCCGGACAGGGCGGGACGACCGGGGAGCTGTTTTTT. It codes for CASSPSSGQGGTTGELFF. The genes are TRBV4-1 and TRBJ2-2; 8 bases are a match to TRBD1. This CDR3 has 18 residues. V trimming: 4 bases; J trimming: 5 bases; junction bases outside the gene matches: 15. Per the germline V gene, CDR1 is MGHRA and CDR2 is YSYEKL.

The V gene is TRBV29-1, the J gene TRBJ2-7; perhaps TRBD2 as D (6 bases). Germline CDR1 is SQVTM and CDR2 is ANQGSEA. This CDR3 spans 15 amino acids. V lost 3 bases, J lost 4 bases, and 19 bases lay in between. DNA for the CDR3: TGCAGCGTTGACGGTCGGGGCGGGAACCCTTACGAGCAGTACTTC. This sequence encodes CSVDGRGGNPYEQYF.

This rearrangement joins TRBV5-1 to TRBJ2-1; TRBD2 matches at 10 bases. Trimming at V came to 4 bases and at J to 2 bases, leaving 3 bases not matched to a gene. The CDR3 length is 15 residues. Germline V gives CDR1 SGHRS, CDR2 YFSETQ. DNA for the CDR3: TGCGCCAGCAGCGATACTAGCGGGGCCTACAATGAGCAGTTCTTC. Its translation: CASSDTSGAYNEQFF.

This clonotype was recorded at least ten times. The chain uses TRBV6-2 or TRBV6-3 and TRBJ2-6; 7 positions agree with TRBD2. This CDR3 has 15 amino acids. Germline V gene lookup returns CDR1 MNHEY and CDR2 SVGEGT. The ends lost 7 bases at V and 2 bases at J; junction bases unmatched: 5. The CDR3 DNA reads as TGTGCCAGCACCGACGGGGGGACTGGGGCCAACGTCCTGACTTTC. It is translated as CASTDGGTGANVLTF.

This chain uses TRBV28 with TRBJ2-2, with D perhaps matching TRBD1 or TRBD2 (5 bases each). This CDR3 is 19 amino acids long. Trimming removed 2 bases from V and 5 bases from J, with 24 bases in between. Germline CDR1 MDHEN, CDR2 SYDVKM. CDR3 amino acids: CASSLGVLGVSARTGELFF. CDR3 sequence (DNA): TGTGCCAGCAGTTTAGGTGTCCTGGGGGTGAGCGCCCGGACCGGGGAGCTGTTTTTT. Looking up the rest from reference TRBV28 and TRBJ2-2 gives the full variable domain: DVKVTQSSRYLVKRTGEKVFLECVQDMDHENMFWYRQDPGLGLRLIYFSYDVKMKEKGDIPEGYSVSREKKERFSLILESASTNQTSMYLCASSLGVLGVSARTGELFFGEGSRLTVL.

V usage is TRBV27 and J usage is TRBJ2-2; 9 bases fit TRBD2. CDR1 is MNHEY, CDR2 SMNVEV, per germline (reference sequence). The trim removed 6 bases at V and 7 bases at J, leaving 12 bases unmatched. There are 16 residues in the CDR3. The CDR3 sequence is CASRLLPTSGHGELFF. The CDR3 DNA sequence: TGTGCCAGCAGGCTCCTCCCGACTAGCGGCCACGGGGAGCTGTTTTTT.